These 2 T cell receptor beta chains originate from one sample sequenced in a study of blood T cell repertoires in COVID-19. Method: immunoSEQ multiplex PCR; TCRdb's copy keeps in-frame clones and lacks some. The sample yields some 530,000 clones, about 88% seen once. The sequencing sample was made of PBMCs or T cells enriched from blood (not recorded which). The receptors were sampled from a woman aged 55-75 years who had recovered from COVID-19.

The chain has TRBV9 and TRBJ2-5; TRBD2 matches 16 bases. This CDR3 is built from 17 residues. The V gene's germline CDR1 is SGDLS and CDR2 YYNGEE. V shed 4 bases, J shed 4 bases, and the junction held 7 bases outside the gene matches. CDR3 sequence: CASSPGTSGGVRETQYF. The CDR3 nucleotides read TGTGCCAGCAGCCCGGGGACTAGCGGGGGGGTTCGAGAGACCCAGTACTTC.

In DNA, the CDR3 is TGTGCCAGCAGGACGATCGGGGTTAATGAGCAGTTCTTC. It yields the protein CASRTIGVNEQFF. The J gene is TRBJ2-1, the V gene TRBV4-2; tentatively, D is TRBD2 (5 bases). Germline assignment: CDR1 LGHNA and CDR2 YNFKEQ. This CDR3 is 13 amino acids long. The germline V and J ends were trimmed by 6 bases and 7 bases, with 13 bases remaining between them.